A single sample is the source of the 9 T cell receptor beta chains below, sequenced in a study of Ad26.COV2.S vaccination and SARS-CoV-2 variants. Some clones are missing from TCRdb's copy, which holds only in-frame ones; the method was immunoSEQ multiplex PCR. Of about 390,000 clones in the sample, about 88% were seen once. Treatment of the sample: 19 received Ad26.COV2.S at low or high dose, single or two shots; about 5 received placebo; per-sample allocation not given. Samples came from day 63 after the first vaccine or placebo injection. This sample comprised peripheral blood, obtained in a trial of Ad26.COV2.S vaccine versus placebo. The receptors originated from a person aged 18-65 years who received the Ad26.COV2.S COVID-19 vaccine or a placebo.

V is TRBV6-2 or TRBV6-3 and J is TRBJ2-5, with D unresolved. Germline CDR1 is MNHEY and CDR2 is SVGEGT. The CDR3 extends over 13 amino acids. V gave up 0 bases and J gave up 6 bases, with 8 bases separating them. CDR3 amino acids: CASSYSGTQTQYF. DNA of the CDR3: TGTGCCAGCAGTTACTCTGGCACGCAGACCCAGTACTTC.

The CDR3 DNA reads TGTGCCAGCAGTGAGCAGGGGGCGTCGGCCTACGAGCAGTACTTC. Translating gives CASSEQGASAYEQYF. The V call is TRBV2, the J call TRBJ2-7; TRBD1 agrees at 8 bases. CDR3 size: 15 residues. V was clipped by 3 bases and J by 2 bases; unmatched bases: 6. From germline, CDR1 is SNHLY and CDR2 FYNNEI.

CDR3 in DNA: TGTGCCAGCAGCGTAGGCAAAGGGGATCAGCCCCAGCATTTT. Residues: CASSVGKGDQPQHF. The genes are TRBV9 and TRBJ1-5, with D perhaps matching TRBD1 (5 bases). Trimming stripped 0 bases from V and 5 bases from J, with 9 bases between. CDR3 size: 14 residues. CDR1 and CDR2 (germline): SGDLS, YYNGEE.

This chain joins TRBV18 and TRBJ2-1, with 9 bases fitting TRBD1. The CDR3 is 15 residues long. CDR1 and CDR2 from the germline V gene are KGHSH and LQKENI. Unmatched junction bases numbered 6, after V lost 6 bases and J lost 3 bases. The CDR3 DNA follows: TGTGCCAGCTCTCGGGGGGACAGGGACTACAATGAGCAGTTCTTC. The encoded protein is CASSRGDRDYNEQFF.

This chain uses TRBV3-1 (or the pseudogene TRBV3-2) with TRBJ1-4; D is unclear. This CDR3 region has 16 residues. From germline, CDR1 is LGHDT and CDR2 YNNKEL (reference sequence). V was pared by 3 bases and J by 0 bases, with 11 bases between. CDR3 region: CASSHWRSTTNEKLFF. DNA of the CDR3: TGTGCCAGCAGCCATTGGCGGAGCACAACTAATGAAAAACTGTTTTTT.

V usage is TRBV11-2 and J usage is TRBJ1-4; D is unresolved. The V end was cut by 1 base, the J end by 8 bases, with 8 bases between. Germline CDR1 SGHAT, CDR2 FQNNGV. The CDR3 totals 13 residues. The CDR3 spells CASSLGVREKLFF. In DNA, the CDR3 is TGTGCCAGCAGCTTAGGAGTAAGAGAAAAACTGTTTTTT.

This clone came up a few times. The DNA for the CDR3 is TGTGCCAGCAGCTTAGTTCCGCTCCAAGGCTCTGAAAAACTGTTTTTT. Amino acids: CASSLVPLQGSEKLFF. V is TRBV7-2 and J is TRBJ1-4; D remains ambiguous. The CDR3 runs to 16 residues. V lost 1 base, J lost 7 bases, and 16 bases lay in between. Per germline, CDR1 SGHTA and CDR2 FQGNSA. The full variable domain, with the rest looked up from reference TRBV7-2 and TRBJ1-4, is GAGVSQSPSNKVTEKGKDVELRCDPISGHTALYWYRQSLGQGLEFLIYFQGNSAPDKSGLPSDRFSAERTGGSVSTLTIQRTQQEDSAVYLCASSLVPLQGSEKLFFGSGTQLSVL.

The chain links TRBV19 to TRBJ1-2; no firm D call. The CDR3 is 11 amino acids. V lost 7 bases and J lost 6, with 9 bases in between. CDR1 LNHDA and CDR2 SQIVND come from the germline V gene (reference sequence). The CDR3 region has the DNA TGTGCCAGTAACCACATAAATGGCTACACCTTC. It translates to CASNHINGYTF.

V gene TRBV7-2 combines with J gene TRBJ1-1; D is perhaps TRBD1 (5 bases). CDR1 and CDR2 from the germline V gene are SGHTA and FQGNSA. This CDR3 spans 13 amino acids. V lost 3 bases and J 8 bases, leaving 13 bases between the germline ends. CDR3 in DNA: TGTGCCAGCAGCTTCGGGACGGGAATAGAAGCTTTCTTT. Translated, it gives CASSFGTGIEAFF.